These T cell receptor beta chains were read from a single sample in a study of naive and memory T cell subsets. MiXCR was run by TCRdb on the UMI-ligation and nested PCR reads, yielding one entry per CDR3 protein. The sample lists 95,000 to 150,000 distinct CDR3 sequences, 35% to 40% seen once, with approximately 0.87% in the top ten. The sample comprised central memory CD4+ T cells from blood. The origin of the receptors is a human donor in good health. Both conserved end residues are part of each CDR3. A D gene is named only where the DNA matches it firmly. Some rows have no size entry. The others give once, few or many, or a class for an expanded clone.

TGTGCCTGGGCGCCTTCCTACAGGGTACCTCTGGGCTCCTACGAGCAGTACTTC,CAWAPSYRVPLGSYEQYF,NA,TRBJ2-7,TRBV30,NA,18
TGCGCCAGCAGCCAAGAGAATCCAGGGCGGGTCGAGCAGTACTTC,CASSQENPGRVEQYF,NA,TRBJ2-7,TRBV4-1,once,15
TGTGCCAGCAGTTTTATGGGAGGGAGGGCCAACGTCCTGACTTTC,CASSFMGGRANVLTF,TRBD2,TRBJ2-6,TRBV12-3/TRBV12-4,few,15
TGTGCCAGCAGCCAAGCTAGCGGGCTGGTCACCGGGGAGCTGTTTTTT,CASSQASGLVTGELFF,TRBD2,TRBJ2-2,TRBV3-1,NA,16
TGCAGCGTCTCCGGAACAGGCCTGGGCGAGCAGTACTTC,CSVSGTGLGEQYF,NA,TRBJ2-7,TRBV29-1,NA,13
TGTGCCAGTAGTATAGGAGGGGGGCCCATGGACGAGCAGTACTTC,CASSIGGGPMDEQYF,NA,TRBJ2-7,TRBV19,few,15
TGTGCCAGCAGCTTAGCTCTACTAGCCGGGGATGAGCAGTTCTTC,CASSLALLAGDEQFF,NA,TRBJ2-1,TRBV7-9,many,15
TGTGCCAGCAGTTTTGGAGGGGGCGCACAGAATGAGCAGTTCTTC,CASSFGGGAQNEQFF,NA,TRBJ2-1,TRBV28,NA,15
TGTGCCAGCAGCCCCCGGAGGGGAGGGCGCCTTGGGACCCAGTACTTC,CASSPRRGGRLGTQYF,TRBD2,TRBJ2-5,TRBV6-5,NA,16
TGTGCCAGCAGTTTCTCGACTAGCGGGAACGAGCAGTACTTC,CASSFSTSGNEQYF,TRBD2,TRBJ2-7,TRBV28,NA,14
TGTGCCAGCAGCCACCCGGACAGAGGAAACACCATATATTTT,CASSHPDRGNTIYF,NA,TRBJ1-3,TRBV7-2,few,14
TGTGCCAGCACCCAAAGGCTTTCACTGTTTTTT,CASTQRLSLFF,NA,TRBJ1-4,TRBV6-6,NA,11
TGTGCCAGCAGTTCGTTCTCACAGGGGTTAAACATTCAGTACTTC,CASSSFSQGLNIQYF,TRBD1,TRBJ2-4,TRBV28,NA,15
TGTGCCAGCAGTTTCCAAACAGGGTCTAGCAATCAGCCCCAGCATTTT,CASSFQTGSSNQPQHF,NA,TRBJ1-5,TRBV6-6,NA,16
TGTGCCAGCAGCCATACCCGGACAGGGGGAAATCAGCCCCAGCATTTT,CASSHTRTGGNQPQHF,TRBD1,TRBJ1-5,TRBV3-1,NA,16
TGTGCCAGCAGCCAAGATGGGTCGGGTGAGCAGTTCTTC,CASSQDGSGEQFF,NA,TRBJ2-1,TRBV3-1,NA,13
TGTGCCAGCAGTTACCGGGACCCTCGCGAGACCCAGTACTTC,CASSYRDPRETQYF,NA,TRBJ2-5,TRBV12-3/TRBV12-4,many,14
TGTGCCAGCAGCTTAGATGGAGGGATCTACAATGAGCAGTTCTTC,CASSLDGGIYNEQFF,NA,TRBJ2-1,TRBV11-3,NA,15
TGTGCCAGCAGACATGGGGGTGAAAAACTGTTTTTT,CASRHGGEKLFF,NA,TRBJ1-4,TRBV6-2/TRBV6-3,NA,12
TGCGCCAGCAGCCAAGCGGCAGGGCAGTCCTACGAGCAGTACTTC,CASSQAAGQSYEQYF,NA,TRBJ2-7,TRBV4-1,NA,15
TGCGCCAGCAGCCAAGGCCTGGGGCAGAACACTGAAGCTTTCTTT,CASSQGLGQNTEAFF,NA,TRBJ1-1,TRBV4-1,few,15
TGCAGTGCTAGAAGCCCAGCGGGAGAGATCTCCTACGAGCAGTACTTC,CSARSPAGEISYEQYF,TRBD2,TRBJ2-7,TRBV20-1,few,16
TGTGCCAGCATCCCGACAGGGGGCAGCAATCAGCCCCAGCATTTT,CASIPTGGSNQPQHF,TRBD1,TRBJ1-5,TRBV6-6,few,15
TGTGCCAGCAGGGCCGGGACAGGGGCCTCCTACGAGCAGTACTTC,CASRAGTGASYEQYF,TRBD1,TRBJ2-7,TRBV6-2/TRBV6-3,few,15
TGTGCCAGCAGACCTCCGGGGTCCTACGAGCAGTACTTC,CASRPPGSYEQYF,NA,TRBJ2-7,TRBV28,NA,13
TGCAGTGCTGAGGCCGGGAGGGGGTACAACAATGAGCAGTTCTTC,CSAEAGRGYNNEQFF,TRBD2,TRBJ2-1,TRBV20-1,few,15
TGTGCCTGGAGACGGGATGGCAATCAGCCCCAGCATTTT,CAWRRDGNQPQHF,NA,TRBJ1-5,TRBV30,NA,13
TGTGCCAGCAGCTCGGAGCGGACCTCATCCGATACGCAGTATTTT,CASSSERTSSDTQYF,NA,TRBJ2-3,TRBV7-6,NA,15
TGCAGTGCTAGAGAATTCGCGGGAGCGGTAGATACGCAGTATTTT,CSAREFAGAVDTQYF,TRBD2,TRBJ2-3,TRBV20-1,many,15